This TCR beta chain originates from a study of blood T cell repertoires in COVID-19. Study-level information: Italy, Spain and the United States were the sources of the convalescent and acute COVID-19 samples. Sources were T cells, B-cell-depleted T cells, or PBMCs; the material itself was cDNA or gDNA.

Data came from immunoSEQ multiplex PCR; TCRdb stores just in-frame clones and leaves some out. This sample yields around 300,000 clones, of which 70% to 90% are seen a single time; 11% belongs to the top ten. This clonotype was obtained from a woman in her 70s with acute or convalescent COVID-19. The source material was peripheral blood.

The CDR3 protein is CASSETSGGINEQFF. As DNA, the CDR3 is TGTGCCAGCAGTGAGACTAGCGGGGGAATCAATGAGCAGTTCTTC. The chain is built from TRBV2 and TRBJ2-1; 12 bases line up with TRBD2. Germline V gene sequence: CDR1 SNHLY, CDR2 FYNNEI. Unmatched junction bases numbered 3, after V lost 3 bases and J lost 6 bases. CDR3 length: 15 residues.